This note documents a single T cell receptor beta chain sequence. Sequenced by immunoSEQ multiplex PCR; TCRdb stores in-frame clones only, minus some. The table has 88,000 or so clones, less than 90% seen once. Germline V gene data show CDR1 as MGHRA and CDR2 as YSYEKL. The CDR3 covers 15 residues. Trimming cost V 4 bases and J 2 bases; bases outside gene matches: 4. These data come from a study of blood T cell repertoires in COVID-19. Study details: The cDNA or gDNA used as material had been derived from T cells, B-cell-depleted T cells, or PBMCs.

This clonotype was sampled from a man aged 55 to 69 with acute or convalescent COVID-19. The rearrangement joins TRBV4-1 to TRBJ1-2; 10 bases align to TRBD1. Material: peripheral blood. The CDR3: CASSLGGQGNYGYTF. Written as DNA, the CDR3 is TGCGCCAGCAGCCTGGGGGGACAGGGGAACTATGGCTACACCTTC.